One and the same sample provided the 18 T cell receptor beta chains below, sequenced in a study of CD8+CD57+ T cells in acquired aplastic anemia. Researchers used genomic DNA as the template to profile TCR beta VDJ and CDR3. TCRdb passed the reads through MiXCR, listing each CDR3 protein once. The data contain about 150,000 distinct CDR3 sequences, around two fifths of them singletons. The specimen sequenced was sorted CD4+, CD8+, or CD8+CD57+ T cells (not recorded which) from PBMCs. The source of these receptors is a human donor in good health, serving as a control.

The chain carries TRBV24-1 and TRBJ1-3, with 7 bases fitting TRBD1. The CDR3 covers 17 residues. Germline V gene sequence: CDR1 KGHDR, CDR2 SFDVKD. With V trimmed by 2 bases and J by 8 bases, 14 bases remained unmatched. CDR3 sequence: CATSDSLTDRAVDTIYF. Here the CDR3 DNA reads TGTGCCACCAGTGATTCCCTGACCGACAGGGCCGTAGACACCATATATTTT.

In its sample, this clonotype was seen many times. CDR3 sequence reads: CSGVKGSDTQYF. CDR3 sequence (DNA): TGCAGTGGGGTCAAGGGGTCCGATACGCAGTATTTT. This chain uses TRBV20-1 with TRBJ2-3; tentatively, D is TRBD1 (5 bases). Between the trimmed V and J ends, which lost 7 bases and 6 bases, there was a span of 14 bases. Germline lookup yields CDR1 DFQATT and CDR2 SNEGSKA (reference sequence). The CDR3 contains 12 residues.

In DNA form, the CDR3 reads TGTGCCAGCAGCGTAGAACTGACCTCCCACGGGCAGTACTTC. Protein product: CASSVELTSHGQYF. The J gene is TRBJ2-7, the V gene TRBV9; no clear D gene. This CDR3 spans 14 amino acids. Trimming shortened V by 0 bases and J by 9 bases, and 16 bases separated the two germline ends. Germline V gene lookup returns CDR1 SGDLS and CDR2 YYNGEE.

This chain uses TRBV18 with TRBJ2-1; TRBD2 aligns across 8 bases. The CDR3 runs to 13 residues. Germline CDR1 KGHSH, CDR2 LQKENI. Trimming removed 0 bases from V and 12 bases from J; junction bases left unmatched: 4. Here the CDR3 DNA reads TGTGCCAGCTCACCACCGAGCGGGGGTGGGCAGTTCTTC. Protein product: CASSPPSGGGQFF.

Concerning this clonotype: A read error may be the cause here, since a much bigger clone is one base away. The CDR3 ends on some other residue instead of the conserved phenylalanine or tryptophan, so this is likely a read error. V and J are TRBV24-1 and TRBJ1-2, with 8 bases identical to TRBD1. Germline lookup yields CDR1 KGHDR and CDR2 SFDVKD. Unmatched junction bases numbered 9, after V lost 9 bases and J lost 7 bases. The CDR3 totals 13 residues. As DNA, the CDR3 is TGTGCCACCCAGGGGGCGCAGGACTGTGGCTACACCCTC. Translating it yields CATQGAQDCGYTL.

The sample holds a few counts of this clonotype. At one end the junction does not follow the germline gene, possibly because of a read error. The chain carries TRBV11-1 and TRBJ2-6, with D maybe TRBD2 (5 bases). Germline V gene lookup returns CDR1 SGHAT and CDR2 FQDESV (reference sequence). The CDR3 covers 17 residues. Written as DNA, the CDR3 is TGTGCCTGCAGCTTAGGCCTTCGGGGAGCTGGGGCCAACGTCCTGACTTTC. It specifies CACSLGLRGAGANVLTF.

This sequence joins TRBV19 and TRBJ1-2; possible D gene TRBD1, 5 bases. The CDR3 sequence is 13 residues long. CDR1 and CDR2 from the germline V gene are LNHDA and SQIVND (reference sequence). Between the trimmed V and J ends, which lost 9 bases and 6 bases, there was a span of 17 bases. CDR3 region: CASLSNGGDGYTF. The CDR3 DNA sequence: TGTGCCAGCCTCTCTAATGGAGGGGATGGCTACACCTTC.

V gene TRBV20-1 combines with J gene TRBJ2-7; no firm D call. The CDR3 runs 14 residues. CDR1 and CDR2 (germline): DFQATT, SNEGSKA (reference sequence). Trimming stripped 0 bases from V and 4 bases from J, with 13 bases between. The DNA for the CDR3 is TGCAGTGCTAGAGATAAAGACGGGTTATACGAGCAGTACTTC. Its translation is CSARDKDGLYEQYF.

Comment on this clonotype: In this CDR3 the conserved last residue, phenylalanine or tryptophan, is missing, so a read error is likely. The CDR3: CSCRSGTGSNQPQHL. CDR3 nucleotide sequence: TGCAGTTGTCGAAGCGGGACAGGGAGCAATCAGCCCCAGCATCTT. The chain joins TRBV20-1 to TRBJ1-5, with 9 bases fitting TRBD1. The CDR3 loop spans 15 amino acids. Germline CDR1 and CDR2: DFQATT and SNEGSKA (reference sequence). V was pared by 8 bases and J by 1 base, with 9 bases of the junction left unmatched.

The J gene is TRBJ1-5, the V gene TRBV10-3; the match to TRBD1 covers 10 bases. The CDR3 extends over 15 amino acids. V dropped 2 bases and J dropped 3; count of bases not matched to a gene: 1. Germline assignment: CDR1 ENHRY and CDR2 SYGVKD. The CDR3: CAISEGTGDNQPQHF. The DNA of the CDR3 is TGTGCCATCAGTGAGGGGACAGGGGACAATCAGCCCCAGCATTTT.

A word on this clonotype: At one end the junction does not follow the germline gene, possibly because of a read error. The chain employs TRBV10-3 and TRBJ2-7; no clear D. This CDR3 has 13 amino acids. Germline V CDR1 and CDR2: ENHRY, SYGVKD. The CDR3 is CASSDLTDYEQYF. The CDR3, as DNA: TGTGCCAGCAGTGACCTGACGGACTACGAGCAGTACTTC.

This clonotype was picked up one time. CDR3 nucleotides: TGTGCCAGTAGTATTATTATGGGGGCTTGGAACACTGAAGCTTTCTTT. Encoded protein: CASSIIMGAWNTEAFF. V usage is TRBV19 and J usage is TRBJ1-1, with D maybe TRBD1 (6 bases). Trimming removed 3 bases from V and 1 base from J, with 15 bases in between. This CDR3 contains 16 residues. Germline CDR1 is LNHDA and CDR2 is SQIVND (reference sequence).

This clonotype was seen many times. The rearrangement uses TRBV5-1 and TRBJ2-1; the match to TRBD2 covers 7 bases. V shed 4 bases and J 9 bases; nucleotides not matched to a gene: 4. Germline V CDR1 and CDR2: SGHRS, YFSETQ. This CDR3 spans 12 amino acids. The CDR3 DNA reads TGCGCCAGCAGCCTACTAGCGTCTGAGCAGTTCTTC. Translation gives CASSLLASEQFF.

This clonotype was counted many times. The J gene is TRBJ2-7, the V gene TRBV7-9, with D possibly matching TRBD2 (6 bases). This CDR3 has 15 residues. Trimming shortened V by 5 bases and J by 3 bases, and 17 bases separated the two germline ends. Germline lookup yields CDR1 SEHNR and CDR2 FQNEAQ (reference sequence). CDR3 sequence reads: CASSGPPGLSYEQYF. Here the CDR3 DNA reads TGTGCCAGCAGCGGCCCCCCAGGACTAAGCTACGAGCAGTACTTC. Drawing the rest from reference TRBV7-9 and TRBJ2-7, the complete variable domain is DTGVSQNPRHKITKRGQNVTFRCDPISEHNRLYWYRQTLGQGPEFLTYFQNEAQLEKSRLLSDRFSAERPKGSFSTLEIQRTEQGDSAMYLCASSGPPGLSYEQYFGPGTRLTVT.

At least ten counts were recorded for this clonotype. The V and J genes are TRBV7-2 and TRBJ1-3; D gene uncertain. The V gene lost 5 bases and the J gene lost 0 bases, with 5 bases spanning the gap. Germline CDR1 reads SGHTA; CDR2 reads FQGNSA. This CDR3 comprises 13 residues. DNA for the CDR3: TGTGCCAGCAGCCATTACTCTGGAAACACCATATATTTT. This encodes CASSHYSGNTIYF.

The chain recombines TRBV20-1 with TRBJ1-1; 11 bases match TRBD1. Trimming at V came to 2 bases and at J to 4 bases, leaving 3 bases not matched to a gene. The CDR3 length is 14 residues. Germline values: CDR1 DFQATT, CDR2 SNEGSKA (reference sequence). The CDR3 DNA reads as TGCAGTGCTAGAACCGGGACAGGGGGCACTGAAGCTTTCTTT. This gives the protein CSARTGTGGTEAFF.

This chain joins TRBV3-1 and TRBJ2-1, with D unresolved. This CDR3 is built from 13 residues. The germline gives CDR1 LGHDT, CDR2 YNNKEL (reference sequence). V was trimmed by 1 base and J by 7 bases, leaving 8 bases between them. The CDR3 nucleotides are TGTGCCAGCAGCCAAGTTATAGAGAATGAGCAGTTCTTC. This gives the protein CASSQVIENEQFF.

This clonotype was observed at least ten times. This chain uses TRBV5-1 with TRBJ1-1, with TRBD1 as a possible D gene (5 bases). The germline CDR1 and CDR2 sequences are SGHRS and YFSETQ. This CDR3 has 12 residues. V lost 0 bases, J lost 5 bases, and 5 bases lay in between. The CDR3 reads CASSLEGTEAFF. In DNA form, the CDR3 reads TGCGCCAGCAGCTTGGAGGGGACTGAAGCTTTCTTT.